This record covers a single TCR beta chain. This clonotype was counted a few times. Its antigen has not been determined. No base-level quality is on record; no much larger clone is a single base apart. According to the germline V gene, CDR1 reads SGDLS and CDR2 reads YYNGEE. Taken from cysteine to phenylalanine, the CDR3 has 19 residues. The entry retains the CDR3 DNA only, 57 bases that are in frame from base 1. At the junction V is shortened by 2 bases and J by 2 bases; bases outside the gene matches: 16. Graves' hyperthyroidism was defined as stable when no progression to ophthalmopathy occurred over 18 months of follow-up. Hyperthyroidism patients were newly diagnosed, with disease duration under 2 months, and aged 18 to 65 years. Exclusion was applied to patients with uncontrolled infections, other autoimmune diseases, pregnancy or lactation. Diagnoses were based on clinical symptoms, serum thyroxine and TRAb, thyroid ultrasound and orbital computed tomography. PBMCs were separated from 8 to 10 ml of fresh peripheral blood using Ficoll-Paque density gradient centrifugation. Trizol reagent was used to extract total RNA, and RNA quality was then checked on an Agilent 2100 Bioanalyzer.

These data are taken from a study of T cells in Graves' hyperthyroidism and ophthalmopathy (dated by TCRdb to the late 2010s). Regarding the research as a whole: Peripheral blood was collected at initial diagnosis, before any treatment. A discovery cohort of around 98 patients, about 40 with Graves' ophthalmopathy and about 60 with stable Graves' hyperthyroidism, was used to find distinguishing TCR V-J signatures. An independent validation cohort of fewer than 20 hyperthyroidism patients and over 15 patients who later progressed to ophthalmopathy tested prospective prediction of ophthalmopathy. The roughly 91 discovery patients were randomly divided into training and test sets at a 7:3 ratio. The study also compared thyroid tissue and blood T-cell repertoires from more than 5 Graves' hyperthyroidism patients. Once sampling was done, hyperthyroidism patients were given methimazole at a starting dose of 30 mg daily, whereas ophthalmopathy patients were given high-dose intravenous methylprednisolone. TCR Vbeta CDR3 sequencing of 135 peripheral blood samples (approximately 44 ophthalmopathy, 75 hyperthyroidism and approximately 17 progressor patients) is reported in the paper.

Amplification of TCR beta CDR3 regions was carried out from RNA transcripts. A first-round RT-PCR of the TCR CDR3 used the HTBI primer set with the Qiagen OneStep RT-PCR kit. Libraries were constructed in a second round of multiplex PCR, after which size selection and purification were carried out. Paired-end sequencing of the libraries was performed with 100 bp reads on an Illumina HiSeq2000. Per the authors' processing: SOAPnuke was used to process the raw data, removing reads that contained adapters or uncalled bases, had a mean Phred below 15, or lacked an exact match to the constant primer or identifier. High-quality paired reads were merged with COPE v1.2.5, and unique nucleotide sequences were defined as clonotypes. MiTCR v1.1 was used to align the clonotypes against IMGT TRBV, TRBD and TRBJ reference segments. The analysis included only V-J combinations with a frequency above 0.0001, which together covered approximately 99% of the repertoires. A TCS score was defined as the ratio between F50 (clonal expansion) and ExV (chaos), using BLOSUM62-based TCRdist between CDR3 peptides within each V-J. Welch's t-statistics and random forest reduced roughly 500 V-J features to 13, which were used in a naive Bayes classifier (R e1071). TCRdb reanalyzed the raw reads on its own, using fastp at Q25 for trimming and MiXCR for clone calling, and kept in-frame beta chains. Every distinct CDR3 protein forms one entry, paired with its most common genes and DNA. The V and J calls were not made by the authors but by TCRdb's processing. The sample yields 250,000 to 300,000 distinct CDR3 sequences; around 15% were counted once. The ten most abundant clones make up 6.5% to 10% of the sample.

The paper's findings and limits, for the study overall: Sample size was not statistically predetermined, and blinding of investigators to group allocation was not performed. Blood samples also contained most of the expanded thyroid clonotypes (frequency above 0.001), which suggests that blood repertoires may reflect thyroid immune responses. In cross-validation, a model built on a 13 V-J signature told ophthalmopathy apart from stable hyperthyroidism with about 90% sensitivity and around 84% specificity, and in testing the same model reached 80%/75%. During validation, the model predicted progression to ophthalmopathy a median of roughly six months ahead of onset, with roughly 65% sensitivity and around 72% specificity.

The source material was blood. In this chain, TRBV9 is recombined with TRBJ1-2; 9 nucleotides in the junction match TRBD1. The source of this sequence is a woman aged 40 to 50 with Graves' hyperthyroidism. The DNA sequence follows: TGTGCCAGCAGCGTCTCACAGGGGGCAGGTTTGGGGGAAAACTATGGCTACACCTTC. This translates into CASSVSQGAGLGENYGYTF.